This TCR beta chain comes out of a study of blood T cell repertoires in COVID-19. Study-wide context: Spain, Italy and the United States supplied samples that represented acute and convalescent COVID-19. Nucleic acid was either cDNA or gDNA, and it came from T cells, B-cell-depleted T cells, or PBMCs.

The protocol was immunoSEQ multiplex PCR, while the TCRdb copy is restricted to in-frame clones and leaves out a portion. Of approximately 50,000 clones in the sample, 79% were seen once. The CDR3 length is 16 residues. V was pared by 4 bases and J by 9 bases, with 8 bases of the junction left unmatched. Germline CDR1 and CDR2: SGHAT and FQDESV (reference sequence). The sequence derives from a man in his 70s with acute or convalescent COVID-19. The chain has TRBV11-1 and TRBJ1-6; 11 bases are a match to TRBD1. Source material: peripheral blood. The CDR3 nucleotides are TGTGCCAGCAGCTGGGGAACGGGACAGGGGGTTTCACCCCTCCACTTT. It encodes CASSWGTGQGVSPLHF.